The sequence of this T cell receptor beta chain was determined in a study of blood T cell repertoires in COVID-19. Study information: The United States, Italy and Spain were the sources of the acute and convalescent COVID-19 samples. Sample material is recorded as cDNA or gDNA derived from T cells, B-cell-depleted T cells, or PBMCs.

Trimming took off 3 bases at V and 8 bases at J, with 10 bases between the two ends. CDR1 and CDR2 (germline): MDHEN, SYDVKM. The CDR3 is 12 residues long. Under the authors' procedure: How many nucleated cells were present was estimated from reference gene primer amplification. Using immunoSEQ multiplex PCR, the repertoire was profiled, and TCRdb retains in-frame clones only, with some absent. From that table come the V and J calls and clone size; the DNA was used to work out D and trimming. The sample consists of over 85,000 clones, around 87% of them appearing once. The receptor's source is a human donor with acute or convalescent COVID-19. The donor label of this sample is uncertain. This rearrangement joins TRBV28 to TRBJ1-1, with D unclear. The sample was peripheral blood. This CDR3 is CASSFTPQEAFF. DNA of the CDR3: TGTGCCAGCAGTTTTACGCCCCAGGAAGCTTTCTTT. The entire variable domain, with the rest obtained from reference TRBV28 and TRBJ1-1, is as follows: DVKVTQSSRYLVKRTGEKVFLECVQDMDHENMFWYRQDPGLGLRLIYFSYDVKMKEKGDIPEGYSVSREKKERFSLILESASTNQTSMYLCASSFTPQEAFFGQGTRLTVV.